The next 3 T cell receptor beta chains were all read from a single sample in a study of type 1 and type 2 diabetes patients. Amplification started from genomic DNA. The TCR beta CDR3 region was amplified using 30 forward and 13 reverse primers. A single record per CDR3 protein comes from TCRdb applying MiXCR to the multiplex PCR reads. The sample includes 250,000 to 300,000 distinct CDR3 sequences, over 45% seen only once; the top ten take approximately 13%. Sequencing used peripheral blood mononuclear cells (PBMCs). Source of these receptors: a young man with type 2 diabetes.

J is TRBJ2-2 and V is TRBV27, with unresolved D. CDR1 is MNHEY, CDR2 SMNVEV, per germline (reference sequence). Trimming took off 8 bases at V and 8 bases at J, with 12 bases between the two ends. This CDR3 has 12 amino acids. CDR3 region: CASLAPGGELFF. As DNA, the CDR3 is TGTGCCAGCCTTGCCCCTGGAGGGGAGCTGTTTTTT.

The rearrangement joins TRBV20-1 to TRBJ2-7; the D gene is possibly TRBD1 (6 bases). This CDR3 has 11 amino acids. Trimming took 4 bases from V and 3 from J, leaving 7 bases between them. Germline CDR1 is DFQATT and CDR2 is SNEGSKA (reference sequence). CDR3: CSATTGYEQYF. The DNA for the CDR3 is TGCAGTGCTACGACAGGCTACGAGCAGTACTTC.

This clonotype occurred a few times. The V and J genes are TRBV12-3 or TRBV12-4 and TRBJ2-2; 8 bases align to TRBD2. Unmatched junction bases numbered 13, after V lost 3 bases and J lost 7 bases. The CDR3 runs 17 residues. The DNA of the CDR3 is TGTGCCAGCAGTTTCCCCCCAGCGGGGGTACGGGTCGGGGAGCTGTTTTTT. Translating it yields CASSFPPAGVRVGELFF.